These T cell receptor beta chains were read from a single sample in a study of blood T cell repertoires in COVID-19. Only in-frame clones appear in the TCRdb table, and some are missing; sequencing was by immunoSEQ multiplex PCR. Among some 180,000 clones listed, around 85% were seen once. The sample consisted of peripheral blood. The receptor set was obtained from a man aged 70 or older with active or convalescent COVID-19. Both conserved end residues are part of each CDR3. D genes are given only for firm matches.

d_call j_call v_call cdr3_aa cdr3_nt
TRBD1 TRBJ1-3 TRBV18 CASSTGQGSSGNTIYF TGTGCCAGCTCAACGGGACAGGGTAGCTCTGGAAACACCATATATTTT
TRBD1 TRBJ1-2 TRBV19 CASSNDRVYGYTF TGTGCCAGTAGTAACGACAGGGTCTATGGCTACACCTTC
- TRBJ2-5 TRBV5-1 CASSLEGLGQETQYF TGCGCCAGCAGCTTGGAGGGACTGGGTCAAGAGACCCAGTACTTC
TRBD2 TRBJ2-7 TRBV16 CASSQYREGLYEQYF TGTGCCAGCAGCCAATATAGGGAGGGTCTTTACGAGCAGTACTTC
- TRBJ1-3 TRBV7-8 CASSPTGGGLGNTIYF TGTGCCAGCAGTCCAACCGGGGGGGGACTTGGAAACACCATATATTTT
TRBD1 TRBJ1-2 TRBV6-5 CASSYLGQGNYGYTF TGTGCCAGCAGTTACCTTGGACAGGGGAACTATGGCTACACCTTC
TRBD2 TRBJ2-1 TRBV2 CASSAPSGNNEQFF TGTGCCAGCAGCGCGCCTAGCGGCAACAATGAGCAGTTCTTC
- TRBJ2-7 TRBV7-2 CASSLARAGYEQYF TGTGCCAGCAGCTTAGCCAGAGCGGGCTACGAGCAGTACTTC
- TRBJ2-1 TRBV6-1 CASSDGSTPTPAYNEQFF TGTGCCAGCAGTGACGGTAGCACCCCGACCCCTGCCTACAATGAGCAGTTCTTC
TRBD1 TRBJ1-2 TRBV19 CASSIDLGQGNGYTF TGTGCCAGTAGTATAGATCTGGGACAGGGGAATGGCTACACCTTC
TRBD1 TRBJ2-7 TRBV5-5 CASSRQGAYEQYF TGTGCCAGCAGCCGACAGGGGGCCTACGAGCAGTACTTC
- TRBJ1-4 TRBV30 CAWTPTGINEKLFF TGTGCCTGGACTCCGACGGGGATCAATGAAAAACTGTTTTTT
- TRBJ1-6 TRBV27 CASSLKDTSVGSPLHF TGTGCCAGCAGTTTAAAGGACACCTCTGTTGGGTCACCCCTCCACTTT
- TRBJ1-2 TRBV19 CASSLAPKDSWTNYGYTF TGTGCCAGTAGTCTAGCGCCAAAGGACAGTTGGACTAACTATGGCTACACCTTC
TRBD1 TRBJ1-2 TRBV5-1 CASSGQRDGYTF TGCGCCAGTTCGGGACAGCGGGATGGCTACACCTTC
- TRBJ1-5 TRBV5-1 CASSLAPNQPQHF TGCGCCAGCAGCTTGGCTCCTAATCAGCCCCAGCATTTT